This TCR beta chain derives from a study of control samples from healthy donors and cancer patients. This clone was picked up many times. Germline loops: CDR1 MRHNA, CDR2 SNTAGT. CDR3 length: 13 amino acids. V lost 6 bases, J lost 7 bases, and 13 bases lay in between. Assay used: immunoSEQ multiplex PCR; TCRdb lists only in-frame clones, some missing. The top ten clones hold about an eighth of a sample with about 250,000 clones, roughly four fifths of them seen once. Sample: PBMCs. J is TRBJ1-5 and V is TRBV6-4; D might be TRBD1 (5 bases). The sequence derives from a woman aged 60-70 years with lung cancer. The CDR3 protein is CASSAQGGQPQHF. CDR3 sequence (DNA): TGTGCCAGCAGCGCCCAGGGAGGCCAGCCCCAGCATTTT.